This TCR beta chain was found in a study of control samples from healthy donors and cancer patients. Here immunoSEQ multiplex PCR was the method, and the copy in TCRdb shows in-frame clones only, minus some. The sample has about 53,000 clones, around 90% seen once. This clone was counted once. V dropped 4 bases and J dropped 0 bases, with 10 bases sitting between them. The CDR3 contains 15 residues. Germline V gene sequence: CDR1 LGHNA, CDR2 YSLEER. The receptor's source is a man aged 60 to 69 with head and neck cancer. J is TRBJ1-5 and V is TRBV4-3, with no clear D. Sequenced: PBMCs. CDR3 loop: CASSLNAYSNQPQHF. The CDR3 DNA is TGCGCCAGCAGCCTGAACGCCTATAGCAATCAGCCCCAGCATTTT.